A single sample gave rise to the 31 T cell receptor beta chains below, sequenced in a study of shared clonotypes between healthy human individuals (dated by TCRdb to about 2020). Preparation of the library involved the immunoSEQ multiplex PCR assay. TCRdb obtained this table from immuneACCESS and retained in-frame rearrangements with V and J assigned. These tables miss some clones; where compared with another copy, unresolved V genes account for less than half of the shortfall, and the remainder is unexplained. The sample table lists about 660,000 clones, roughly 70% of them with a count of one. The ten largest clones take up 1.5% to 2% of the sample. Specimen: memory CD4+ T cells sorted from blood. The cell subset or site label, read with the paper, signifies: CD45RA-negative fraction. Source of these receptors: a woman aged 25 to 39 in good health.

V is TRBV28 and J is TRBJ2-1, with a tentative D call TRBD2 (5 bases). Germline V gene sequence: CDR1 MDHEN, CDR2 SYDVKM. V was cut by 3 bases and J by 10 bases, with 19 bases left in between. The CDR3 length is 15 residues. CDR3 loop: CASSFPSELRAEQFF. Written as DNA, the CDR3 is TGTGCCAGCAGTTTCCCCTCAGAGTTGAGGGCGGAGCAGTTCTTC.

The chain couples TRBV7-3 to TRBJ2-5, with D unclear. Germline V gene data show CDR1 as SGHTA and CDR2 as FQGTGA. The V and J ends lost 0 bases and 3 bases respectively, with 5 bases between them. The CDR3 is made up of 13 amino acids. CDR3 DNA: TGTGCCAGCAGCTTAACTAAAGAAGAGACCCAGTACTTC. It yields the protein CASSLTKEETQYF.

CDR3 in amino acids: CASSLTPPGTSGYEQYF. Written as DNA, the CDR3 is TGCGCCAGCAGCCTGACCCCTCCCGGGACTAGCGGCTACGAGCAGTACTTC. The genes are TRBV5-1 and TRBJ2-7; 11 nucleotides align to TRBD2. Germline V gene lookup returns CDR1 SGHRS and CDR2 YFSETQ. CDR3 length: 17 residues. Trimming cost V 4 bases and J 3 bases; bases outside gene matches: 12.

The V gene is TRBV2, the J gene TRBJ1-1; a possible D gene is TRBD1 (6 bases). CDR1 and CDR2 from the germline V gene are SNHLY and FYNNEI. The CDR3 spans 13 residues. Between the trimmed V and J ends, which lost 10 bases and 4 bases, there was a span of 16 bases. Here the CDR3 DNA reads TGTGCCACACGTCTCGGGACACTCACTGAAGCTTTCTTT. Protein product: CATRLGTLTEAFF.

The chain has TRBV5-4 and TRBJ2-7, with D perhaps matching TRBD2 (6 bases). The germline CDR1 and CDR2 sequences are SGHNT and YYREEE (reference sequence). V was shortened by 1 base and J by 1 base, with 12 bases between the two germline ends. The CDR3 covers 15 residues. The CDR3 loop reads CASSLRTGTSYEQYF. The CDR3 nucleotides are TGTGCCAGCAGCTTGCGTACCGGGACTTCCTACGAGCAGTACTTC.

This clone showed up just a few times. The V call is TRBV5-6, the J call TRBJ1-4; 8 nucleotides align to TRBD1. V trimming: 5 bases; J trimming: 8 bases; junction bases outside the gene matches: 14. Germline V gives CDR1 SGHDT, CDR2 YYEEEE. The CDR3 extends over 16 amino acids. For the CDR3, the DNA is TGTGCCAGCAGTTCCCGGAATCAGGGGGCAAGGGAAAAACTGTTTTTT. Translating gives CASSSRNQGAREKLFF.

This clone was detected only a few times. This sequence joins TRBV11-2 and TRBJ2-1, with 9 bases matching TRBD2. CDR1 is SGHAT, CDR2 FQNNGV, per germline. V dropped 1 base and J dropped 7; count of bases not matched to a gene: 8. The CDR3 totals 16 residues. The CDR3 sequence: CASSLVAGLAWNEQFF. DNA for the CDR3: TGTGCCAGCAGCTTAGTCGCGGGACTAGCCTGGAATGAGCAGTTCTTC. The full variable domain, its missing parts supplied by reference TRBV11-2 and TRBJ2-1, is EAGVAQSPRYKIIEKRQSVAFWCNPISGHATLYWYQQILGQGPKLLIQFQNNGVVDDSQLPKDRFSAERLKGVDSTLKIQPAKLEDSAVYLCASSLVAGLAWNEQFFGPGTRLTVL.

V gene TRBV5-1 combines with J gene TRBJ2-3; a possible D gene is TRBD2 (6 bases). Germline CDR1 SGHRS, CDR2 YFSETQ. The CDR3 is 16 amino acids. V lost 0 bases, J lost 0 bases, and 11 bases lay in between. In DNA, the CDR3 is TGCGCCAGCAGCTTGGGGAACAGCGGGAGCACAGATACGCAGTATTTT. Encoded protein: CASSLGNSGSTDTQYF.

The V gene is TRBV19, the J gene TRBJ1-2, with D tentatively TRBD1 (6 bases). The germline gives CDR1 LNHDA, CDR2 SQIVND (reference sequence). The CDR3 covers 11 residues. V gave up 5 bases and J gave up 9 bases, with 10 bases separating them. This CDR3 reads CASSQGTRYTF. The DNA of the CDR3 is TGTGCCAGTAGTCAGGGGACCCGCTACACCTTC.

This sequence joins TRBV4-1 and TRBJ2-3; 9 nucleotides align to TRBD2. Germline V lookup: CDR1 MGHRA, CDR2 YSYEKL. The CDR3 has 17 residues. V trimming: 0 bases; J trimming: 4 bases; junction bases outside the gene matches: 8. This chain's CDR3 is CASSQDQLAGRPDTQYF. CDR3 DNA sequence: TGCGCCAGCAGCCAAGATCAGCTAGCGGGGAGACCAGATACGCAGTATTTT.

V usage is TRBV5-4 and J usage is TRBJ2-1; D may be TRBD1 or TRBD2 (5 bases each). Per the germline V gene, CDR1 is SGHNT and CDR2 is YYREEE (reference sequence). Trimming took 4 bases from V and 5 from J, leaving 31 bases between them. This CDR3 region has 20 residues. As DNA, the CDR3 is TGTGCCAGCAGCCCCTCGCTGAGGGGACGGGGCACGATCGGGGACAATGAGCAGTTCTTC. It is translated as CASSPSLRGRGTIGDNEQFF.

The CDR3 sequence is CASSLRVGQTYEQYF. CDR3 bases: TGTGCCAGCAGCTTACGGGTCGGCCAAACCTACGAGCAGTACTTC. The chain carries TRBV7-8 and TRBJ2-7; D remains unclear. CDR3 size: 15 residues. Per germline, CDR1 SGHVS and CDR2 FQNEAQ. V was shortened by 2 bases and J by 2 bases, with 13 bases between the two germline ends.

The chain recombines TRBV7-7 with TRBJ2-7; D might be TRBD2 (7 bases). Between the trimmed V and J ends, which lost 11 bases and 5 bases, there was a span of 13 bases. Germline V gene lookup returns CDR1 SSHAT and CDR2 FNYEAQ (reference sequence). There are 11 residues in the CDR3. The CDR3 protein is CALGGANEQYF. The CDR3 DNA follows: TGTGCCCTTGGGGGGGCCAACGAGCAGTACTTC.

This clone was found a few times. V usage is TRBV25-1 and J usage is TRBJ2-1; D assignment may be TRBD1 or TRBD2 (5 bases each). V lost 4 bases to trimming and J lost 4 bases, with 23 bases between them. CDR1 is MGHDK and CDR2 is SYGVNS in the germline V gene. The CDR3 loop spans 18 amino acids. CDR3 nucleotides: TGTGCCAGCAGTGGAGGGGCGCTGGGTACAGATATTTACAATGAGCAGTTCTTC. Translation gives CASSGGALGTDIYNEQFF. Supplemented by reference TRBV25-1 and TRBJ2-1, the full variable domain reads EADIYQTPRYLVIGTGKKITLECSQTMGHDKMYWYQQDPGMELHLIHYSYGVNSTEKGDLSSESTVSRIRTEHFPLTLESARPSHTSQYLCASSGGALGTDIYNEQFFGPGTRLTVL.

This chain uses TRBV6-4 with TRBJ2-1; TRBD2 agrees at 12 bases. From germline, CDR1 is MRHNA and CDR2 SNTAGT. Trimming cost V 6 bases and J 0 bases; bases outside gene matches: 3. The CDR3 consists of 16 residues. The chain's CDR3 is CASRMTSGSSYNEQFF. As DNA, the CDR3 is TGTGCCAGCAGAATGACTAGCGGGAGCTCCTACAATGAGCAGTTCTTC.

The chain joins TRBV9 to TRBJ1-1, with TRBD1 identical over 7 bases. J was trimmed by 1 base and V by 0 bases; bases with no gene match: 9. CDR1 is SGDLS, CDR2 YYNGEE, per germline. CDR3 length: 17 residues. In DNA form, the CDR3 reads TGTGCCAGCAGCGTAGTGATCGCCGGGACAGCGAACACTGAAGCTTTCTTT. This gives the protein CASSVVIAGTANTEAFF.

The genes are TRBV6-6 and TRBJ1-2; 7 positions match TRBD1. This CDR3 has 13 amino acids. The germline CDR1 and CDR2 sequences are MNHNY and SVGAGI (reference sequence). With V trimmed by 2 bases and J by 3 bases, 0 bases remained unmatched. CDR3 amino acids: CASSYGQDYGYTF. The CDR3 DNA follows: TGTGCCAGCAGTTACGGACAGGACTATGGCTACACCTTC.

The chain recombines TRBV11-2 with TRBJ2-1; TRBD2 aligns across 8 bases. J lost 7 bases, V lost 4 bases, and 12 bases had no gene match. The CDR3 totals 16 residues. CDR1 and CDR2 from the germline V gene are SGHAT and FQNNGV. CDR3 in DNA: TGTGCCAGCAGCTCGGGAGGGGACTACTTTATTAATGAGCAGTTCTTC. This translates into CASSSGGDYFINEQFF.

This clone appeared a few times. This rearrangement joins TRBV28 to TRBJ1-2; a weak D match, TRBD1 (6 bases). Germline V gene sequence: CDR1 MDHEN, CDR2 SYDVKM. Trimming removed 4 bases at V and 7 bases at J, with 19 bases between. The CDR3 is 15 amino acids. In DNA, the CDR3 is TGTGCCAGCAGTTCCCCTGCAGGGGATCGGAGTGGCTACACCTTC. It translates to CASSSPAGDRSGYTF.

This clone was counted a few times. The chain uses TRBV28 and TRBJ1-1; no reliable D call. The germline CDR1 and CDR2 sequences are MDHEN and SYDVKM. There are 13 residues in the CDR3. The V gene lost 0 bases and the J gene lost 3 bases, with 5 bases spanning the gap. The CDR3 loop reads CASSLWDDTEAFF. CDR3 sequence (DNA): TGTGCCAGCAGTTTATGGGATGACACTGAAGCTTTCTTT.

The chain links TRBV5-1 to TRBJ2-1; 7 bases map to TRBD2. CDR3 length: 15 residues. Looked up from germline, CDR1 is SGHRS and CDR2 is YFSETQ. Trimming cost V 5 bases and J 2 bases; bases outside gene matches: 7. The CDR3 coding sequence is TGCGCCAGCAGTTTCAGCGGGAACACCTACAATGAGCAGTTCTTC. Translated, it gives CASSFSGNTYNEQFF.

This clone has ten or more counts. CDR3 bases: TGTGCCTGGACCCCTAGCGGGGGGGGAAGTCAGCCCCAGCATTTT. Translated, it gives CAWTPSGGGSQPQHF. The chain combines TRBV30 with TRBJ1-5; tentatively, D is TRBD1 (5 bases). This CDR3 has 15 residues. V was cut by 4 bases and J by 6 bases, with 19 bases left in between. Germline lookup yields CDR1 GTSNPN and CDR2 SVGIG (reference sequence).

V is TRBV18 and J is TRBJ2-7; tentatively, D is TRBD2 (6 bases). There are 16 residues in the CDR3. Trimming cost V 3 bases and J 6 bases, with 21 bases left between them. CDR1 is KGHSH and CDR2 is LQKENI in the germline V gene. CDR3 amino acids: CASSPDGQAGGSEQYF. CDR3 sequence (DNA): TGTGCCAGCTCACCTGACGGTCAGGCTGGGGGGAGCGAGCAGTACTTC.

This clone was picked up a small number of times. The chain has TRBV5-1 and TRBJ1-1, with 7 bases fitting TRBD1. Germline V gives CDR1 SGHRS, CDR2 YFSETQ. The length of the CDR3 is 15 residues. V trimming: 0 bases; J trimming: 4 bases; junction bases outside the gene matches: 6. The CDR3 nucleotides are TGCGCCAGCAGCTTGGAGGGCAGGGGGAGCACTGAAGCTTTCTTT. Its protein is CASSLEGRGSTEAFF.

To note about this clone: This specimen includes other DNA sequences encoding the same CDR3. This sequence joins TRBV7-9 and TRBJ1-3; no clear D gene. With 3 bases removed from V and 0 bases from J, the gap between germline ends came to 6 bases. CDR3 length: 14 amino acids. Looked up from germline, CDR1 is SEHNR and CDR2 is FQNEAQ (reference sequence). CDR3 amino acids: CASSFSISGNTIYF. In DNA form, the CDR3 reads TGTGCCAGCAGCTTCTCAATCTCTGGAAACACCATATATTTT.

This clone was counted a single time. The chain couples TRBV7-7 to TRBJ2-5; 15 positions match TRBD2. V lost 4 bases and J lost 7; bases outside the gene matches: 13. This CDR3 comprises 18 residues. Germline-derived CDR1 and CDR2 are SSHAT and FNYEAQ (reference sequence). The chain's CDR3 is CASSSGLAGGMDRGTQYF. The CDR3 coding sequence is TGTGCCAGCAGCTCGGGACTAGCGGGAGGCATGGACCGGGGGACCCAGTACTTC.

This clone has only a few counts. V usage is TRBV2 and J usage is TRBJ2-7, with D tentatively TRBD2 (5 bases). The V end was cut by 1 base, the J end by 0 bases, with 13 bases between. The CDR3 runs to 16 residues. Per germline, CDR1 SNHLY and CDR2 FYNNEI. In DNA, the CDR3 is TGTGCCAGCAGTGAAGGGGAGTGGGGTCCCTCCTACGAGCAGTACTTC. Its translation: CASSEGEWGPSYEQYF.

CDR3 bases: TGTGCCAGCAGCCCCCAGGAGTTCACCGGGGAGCTGTTTTTT. Residues: CASSPQEFTGELFF. The chain couples TRBV5-4 to TRBJ2-2, with D unresolved. Deletions cut 4 bases from V and 4 bases from J, with 11 bases between. The CDR3 contains 14 residues. Looked up from germline, CDR1 is SGHNT and CDR2 is YYREEE (reference sequence).

V usage is TRBV7-3 and J usage is TRBJ2-1, with 9 bases matching TRBD2. V shed 2 bases and J 6 bases; nucleotides not matched to a gene: 8. The CDR3 covers 16 residues. From germline, CDR1 is SGHTA and CDR2 FQGTGA. Written as DNA, the CDR3 is TGTGCCAGCAGCTTACTAGGCGGGAGGGCCCTCAATGAGCAGTTCTTC. Translated, it gives CASSLLGGRALNEQFF.

The V gene is TRBV4-1, the J gene TRBJ1-5; unclear D gene. CDR3 size: 17 residues. Germline V lookup: CDR1 MGHRA, CDR2 YSYEKL. Trimming removed 1 base at V and 0 bases at J, with 13 bases between. CDR3 coding DNA: TGCGCCAGCAGCCAAGTCACTTCCAGGAGTAGCAATCAGCCCCAGCATTTT. It yields the protein CASSQVTSRSSNQPQHF.

V usage is TRBV27 and J usage is TRBJ1-4; D gene unclear. The CDR3 totals 15 residues. Germline assignment: CDR1 MNHEY and CDR2 SMNVEV (reference sequence). Trimming cost V 4 bases and J 7 bases, with 16 bases left between them. DNA of the CDR3: TGTGCCAGCAGTTCCCTAGGAGGATCTATTGAAAAACTGTTTTTT. Its translation: CASSSLGGSIEKLFF.